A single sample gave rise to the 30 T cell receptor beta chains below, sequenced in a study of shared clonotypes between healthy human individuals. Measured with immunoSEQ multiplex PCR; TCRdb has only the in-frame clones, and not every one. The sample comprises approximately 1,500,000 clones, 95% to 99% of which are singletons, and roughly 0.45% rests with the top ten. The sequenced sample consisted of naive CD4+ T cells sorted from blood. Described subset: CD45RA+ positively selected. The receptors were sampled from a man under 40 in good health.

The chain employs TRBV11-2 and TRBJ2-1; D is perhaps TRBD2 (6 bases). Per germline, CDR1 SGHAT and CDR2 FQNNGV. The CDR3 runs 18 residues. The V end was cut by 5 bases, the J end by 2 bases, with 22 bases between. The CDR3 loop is CASSVTGTARTTYNEQFF. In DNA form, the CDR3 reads TGTGCCAGCAGCGTAACCGGGACTGCTCGAACCACCTACAATGAGCAGTTCTTC.

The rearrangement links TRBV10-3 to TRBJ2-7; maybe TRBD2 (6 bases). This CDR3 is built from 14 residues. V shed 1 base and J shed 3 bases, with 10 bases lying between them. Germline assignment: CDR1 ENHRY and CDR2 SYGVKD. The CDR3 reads CAISEYGSGYEQYF. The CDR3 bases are TGTGCCATCAGTGAGTATGGTAGCGGCTACGAGCAGTACTTC.

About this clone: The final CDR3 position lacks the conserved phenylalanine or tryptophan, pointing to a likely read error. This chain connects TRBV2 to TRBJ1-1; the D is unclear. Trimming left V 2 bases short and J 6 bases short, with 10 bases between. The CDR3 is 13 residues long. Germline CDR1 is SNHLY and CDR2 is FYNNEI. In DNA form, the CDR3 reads TGTGCCAGCAGTGAATACGGTGAGGCTGAAGCTTTCCTT. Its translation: CASSEYGEAEAFL.

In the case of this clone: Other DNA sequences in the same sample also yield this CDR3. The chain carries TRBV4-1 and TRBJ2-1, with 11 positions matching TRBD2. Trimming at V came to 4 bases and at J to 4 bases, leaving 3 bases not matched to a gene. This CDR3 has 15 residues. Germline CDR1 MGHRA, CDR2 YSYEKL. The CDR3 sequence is CASSLTSGSYNEQFF. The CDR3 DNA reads TGCGCCAGCAGCCTTACTAGCGGGAGTTACAATGAGCAGTTCTTC.

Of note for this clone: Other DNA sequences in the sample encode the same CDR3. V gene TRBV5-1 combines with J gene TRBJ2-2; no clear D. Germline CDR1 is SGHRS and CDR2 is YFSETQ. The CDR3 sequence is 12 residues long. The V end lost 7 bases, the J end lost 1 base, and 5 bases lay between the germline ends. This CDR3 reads CASGRNTGELFF. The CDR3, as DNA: TGCGCCAGCGGACGGAACACCGGGGAGCTGTTTTTT. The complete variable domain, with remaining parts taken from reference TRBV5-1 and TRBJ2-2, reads KAGVTQTPRYLIKTRGQQVTLSCSPISGHRSVSWYQQTPGQGLQFLFEYFSETQRNKGNFPGRFSGRQFSNSRSEMNVSTLELGDSALYLCASGRNTGELFFGEGSRLTVL.

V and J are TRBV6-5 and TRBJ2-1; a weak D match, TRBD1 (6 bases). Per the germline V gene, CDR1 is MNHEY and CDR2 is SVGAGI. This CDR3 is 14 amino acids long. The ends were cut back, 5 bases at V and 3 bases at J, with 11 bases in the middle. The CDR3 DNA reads TGTGCCAGCAGTCCTAAGGGACACTACAATGAGCAGTTCTTC. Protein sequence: CASSPKGHYNEQFF.

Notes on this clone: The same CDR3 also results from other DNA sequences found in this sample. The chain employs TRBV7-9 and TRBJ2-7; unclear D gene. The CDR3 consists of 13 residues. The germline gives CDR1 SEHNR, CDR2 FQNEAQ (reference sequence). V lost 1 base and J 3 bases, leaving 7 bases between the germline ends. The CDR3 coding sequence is TGTGCCAGCAGCTTAGGGCAGGACTACGAGCAGTACTTC. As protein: CASSLGQDYEQYF.

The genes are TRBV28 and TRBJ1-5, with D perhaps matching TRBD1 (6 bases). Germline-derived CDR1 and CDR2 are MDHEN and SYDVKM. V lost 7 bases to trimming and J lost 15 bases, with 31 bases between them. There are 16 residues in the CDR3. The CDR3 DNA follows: TGTGCCAGCACCTCTACTGGGAGGGAACTGGGGACAACTAGGCATTTT. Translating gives CASTSTGRELGTTRHF.

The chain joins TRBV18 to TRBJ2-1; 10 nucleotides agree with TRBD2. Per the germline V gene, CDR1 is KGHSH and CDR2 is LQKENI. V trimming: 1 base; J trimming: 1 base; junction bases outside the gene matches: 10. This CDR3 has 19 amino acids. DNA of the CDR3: TGTGCCAGCTCACCACGTGCTAGCGGGAGTGCAAGATCCTACAATGAGCAGTTCTTC. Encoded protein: CASSPRASGSARSYNEQFF. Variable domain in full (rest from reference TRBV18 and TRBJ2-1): NAGVMQNPRHLVRRRGQEARLRCSPMKGHSHVYWYRQLPEEGLKFMVYLQKENIIDESGMPKERFSAEFPKEGPSILRIQQVVRGDSAAYFCASSPRASGSARSYNEQFFGPGTRLTVL.

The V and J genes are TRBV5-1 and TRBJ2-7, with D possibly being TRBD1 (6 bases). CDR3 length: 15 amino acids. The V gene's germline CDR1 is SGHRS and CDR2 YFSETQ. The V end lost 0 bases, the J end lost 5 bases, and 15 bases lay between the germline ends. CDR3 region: CASSLEAGAQDEQYF. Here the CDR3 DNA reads TGCGCCAGCAGCTTGGAGGCAGGGGCCCAGGACGAGCAGTACTTC.

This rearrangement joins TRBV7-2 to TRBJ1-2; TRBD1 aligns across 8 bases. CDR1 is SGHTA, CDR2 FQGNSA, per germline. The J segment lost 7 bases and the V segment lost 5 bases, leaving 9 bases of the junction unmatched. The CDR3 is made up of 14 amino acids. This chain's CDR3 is CASSPATGAGGYTF. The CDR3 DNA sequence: TGTGCCAGCAGCCCCGCGACAGGGGCTGGTGGCTACACCTTC.

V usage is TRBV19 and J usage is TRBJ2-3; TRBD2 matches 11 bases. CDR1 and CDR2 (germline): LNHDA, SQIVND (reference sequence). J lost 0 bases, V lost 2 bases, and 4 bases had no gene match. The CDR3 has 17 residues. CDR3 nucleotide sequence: TGTGCCAGTAGTATACTAGCGGGAGGCTTAAGCACAGATACGCAGTATTTT. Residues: CASSILAGGLSTDTQYF.

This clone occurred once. CDR3 residues: CASSAGRDHNEKLFF. The CDR3, as DNA: TGTGCCAGCAGTGCCGGCCGGGACCATAATGAAAAACTGTTTTTT. The chain has TRBV28 and TRBJ1-4; weak D call: TRBD1 (5 bases). CDR3 length: 15 amino acids. Trimming removed 5 bases at V and 4 bases at J, with 14 bases between. CDR1 MDHEN and CDR2 SYDVKM come from the germline V gene. The entire variable domain, with the rest obtained from reference TRBV28 and TRBJ1-4, is as follows: DVKVTQSSRYLVKRTGEKVFLECVQDMDHENMFWYRQDPGLGLRLIYFSYDVKMKEKGDIPEGYSVSREKKERFSLILESASTNQTSMYLCASSAGRDHNEKLFFGSGTQLSVL.

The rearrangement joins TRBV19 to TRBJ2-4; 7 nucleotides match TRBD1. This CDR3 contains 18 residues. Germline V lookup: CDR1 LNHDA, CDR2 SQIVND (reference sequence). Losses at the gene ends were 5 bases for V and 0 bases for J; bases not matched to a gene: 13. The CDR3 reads CASSAPQGDLGAKNIQYF. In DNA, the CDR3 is TGTGCCAGTAGTGCCCCCCAGGGGGACCTAGGAGCCAAAAACATTCAGTACTTC.

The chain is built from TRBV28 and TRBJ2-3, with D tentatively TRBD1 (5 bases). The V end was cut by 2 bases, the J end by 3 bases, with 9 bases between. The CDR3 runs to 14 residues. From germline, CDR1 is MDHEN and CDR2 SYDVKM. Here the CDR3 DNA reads TGTGCCAGCAGTTTACTGGACAAAACAGATACGCAGTATTTT. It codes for CASSLLDKTDTQYF.

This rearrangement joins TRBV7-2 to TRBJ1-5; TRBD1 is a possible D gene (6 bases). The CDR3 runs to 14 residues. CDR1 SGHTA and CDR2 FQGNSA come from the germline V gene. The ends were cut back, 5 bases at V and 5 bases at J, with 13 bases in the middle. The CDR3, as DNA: TGTGCCAGCAGCACCCCGGGACATTATCAGCCCCAGCATTTT. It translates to CASSTPGHYQPQHF.

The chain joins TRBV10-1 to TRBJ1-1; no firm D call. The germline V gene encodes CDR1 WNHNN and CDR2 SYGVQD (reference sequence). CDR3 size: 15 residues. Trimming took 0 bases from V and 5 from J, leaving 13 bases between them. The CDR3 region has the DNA TGCGCCAGCAGTGAGTCTGCCAGGACCGATACTGAAGCTTTCTTT. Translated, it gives CASSESARTDTEAFF.

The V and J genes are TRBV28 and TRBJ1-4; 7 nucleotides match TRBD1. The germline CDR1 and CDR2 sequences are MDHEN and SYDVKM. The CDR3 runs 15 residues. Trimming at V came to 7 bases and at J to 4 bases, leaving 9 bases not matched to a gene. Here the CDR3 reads CASTKEGAGNEKLFF. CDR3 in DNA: TGTGCCAGCACCAAAGAGGGGGCGGGTAATGAAAAACTGTTTTTT.

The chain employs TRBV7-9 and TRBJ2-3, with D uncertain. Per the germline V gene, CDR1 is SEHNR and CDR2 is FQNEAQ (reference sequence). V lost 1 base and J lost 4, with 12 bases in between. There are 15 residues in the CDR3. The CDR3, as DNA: TGTGCCAGCAGCTTAGACCTCAGCGCCTCAGATACGCAGTATTTT. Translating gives CASSLDLSASDTQYF.

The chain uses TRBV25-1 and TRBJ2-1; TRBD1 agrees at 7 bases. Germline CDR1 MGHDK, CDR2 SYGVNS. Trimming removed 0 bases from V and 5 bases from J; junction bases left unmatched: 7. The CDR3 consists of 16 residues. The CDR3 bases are TGTGCCAGCAGTGAATATGGGACAGAACGTGACAATGAGCAGTTCTTC. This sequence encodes CASSEYGTERDNEQFF.

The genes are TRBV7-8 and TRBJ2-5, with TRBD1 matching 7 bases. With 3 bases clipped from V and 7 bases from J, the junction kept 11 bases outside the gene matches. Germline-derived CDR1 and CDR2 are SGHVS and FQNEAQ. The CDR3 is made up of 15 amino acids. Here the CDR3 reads CASSFGTVVLSTQYF. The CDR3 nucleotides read TGTGCCAGCAGCTTCGGGACAGTGGTGTTGTCGACCCAGTACTTC.

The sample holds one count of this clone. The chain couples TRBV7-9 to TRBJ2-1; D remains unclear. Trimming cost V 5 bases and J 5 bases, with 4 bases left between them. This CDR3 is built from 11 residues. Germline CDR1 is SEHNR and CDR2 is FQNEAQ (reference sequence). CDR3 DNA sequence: TGTGCCAGCAGCAAGAACAATGAGCAGTTCTTC. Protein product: CASSKNNEQFF.

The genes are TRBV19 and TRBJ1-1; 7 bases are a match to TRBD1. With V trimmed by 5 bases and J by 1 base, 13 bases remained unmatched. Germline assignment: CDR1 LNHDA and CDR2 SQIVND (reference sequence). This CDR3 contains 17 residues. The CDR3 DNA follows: TGTGCCAGTAGTCCGAATAGGGGGCGATCCCCGAACACTGAAGCTTTCTTT. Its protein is CASSPNRGRSPNTEAFF.

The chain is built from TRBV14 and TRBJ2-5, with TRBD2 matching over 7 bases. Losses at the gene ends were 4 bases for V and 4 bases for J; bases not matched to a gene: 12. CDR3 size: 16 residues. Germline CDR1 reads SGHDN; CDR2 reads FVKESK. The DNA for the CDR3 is TGTGCCAGCAGCCCTCGACTAGCCCCCTCTCCAGAGACCCAGTACTTC. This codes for CASSPRLAPSPETQYF. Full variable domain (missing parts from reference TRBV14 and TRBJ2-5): EAGVTQFPSHSVIEKGQTVTLRCDPISGHDNLYWYRRVMGKEIKFLLHFVKESKQDESGMPNNRFLAERTGGTYSTLKVQPAELEDSGVYFCASSPRLAPSPETQYFGPGTRLLVL.

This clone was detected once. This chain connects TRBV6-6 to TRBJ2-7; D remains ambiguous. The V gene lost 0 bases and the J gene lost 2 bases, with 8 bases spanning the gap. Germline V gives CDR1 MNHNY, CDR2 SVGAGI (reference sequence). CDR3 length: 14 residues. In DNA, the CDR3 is TGTGCCAGCAGTTACTCTACGGGCACCTACGAGCAGTACTTC. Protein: CASSYSTGTYEQYF.

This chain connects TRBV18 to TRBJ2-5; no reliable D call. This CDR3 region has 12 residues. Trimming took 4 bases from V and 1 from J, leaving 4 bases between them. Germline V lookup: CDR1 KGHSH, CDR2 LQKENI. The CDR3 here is CASSRAQETQYF. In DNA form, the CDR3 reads TGTGCCAGCTCACGGGCCCAAGAGACCCAGTACTTC.

The CDR3 DNA follows: TGTGCCAGCAGTCGTACCTCCCAGGGGGCCGGGGAGCTGTTTTTT. Its translation is CASSRTSQGAGELFF. The chain is built from TRBV7-6 and TRBJ2-2, with TRBD1 identical over 7 bases. Germline V lookup: CDR1 SGHVS, CDR2 FNYEAQ. The trim removed 6 bases at V and 6 bases at J, leaving 10 bases unmatched. The CDR3 is 15 residues long.

CDR3 DNA sequence: TGTGCCAGCAGCTTAGGACAGCGGGGAGGAAACACCATATATTTT. Protein sequence: CASSLGQRGGNTIYF. This chain uses TRBV11-2 with TRBJ1-3; D is perhaps TRBD1 (5 bases). Per the germline V gene, CDR1 is SGHAT and CDR2 is FQNNGV. CDR3 length: 15 residues. Trimming shortened V by 1 base and J by 4 bases, and 11 bases separated the two germline ends.

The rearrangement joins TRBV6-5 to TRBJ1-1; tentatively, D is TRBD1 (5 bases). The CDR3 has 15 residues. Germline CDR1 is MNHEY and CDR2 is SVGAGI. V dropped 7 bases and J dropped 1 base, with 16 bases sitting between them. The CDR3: CASKRPGLPNTEAFF. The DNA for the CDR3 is TGTGCCAGCAAAAGACCGGGACTCCCGAACACTGAAGCTTTCTTT.

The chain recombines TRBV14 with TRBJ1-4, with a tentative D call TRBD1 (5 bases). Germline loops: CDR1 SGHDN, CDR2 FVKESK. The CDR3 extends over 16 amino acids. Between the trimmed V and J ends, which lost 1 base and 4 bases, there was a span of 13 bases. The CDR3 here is CASSQVPGRINEKLFF. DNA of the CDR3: TGTGCCAGCAGCCAAGTGCCGGGACGGATTAATGAAAAACTGTTTTTT. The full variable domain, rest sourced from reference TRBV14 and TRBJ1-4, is EAGVTQFPSHSVIEKGQTVTLRCDPISGHDNLYWYRRVMGKEIKFLLHFVKESKQDESGMPNNRFLAERTGGTYSTLKVQPAELEDSGVYFCASSQVPGRINEKLFFGSGTQLSVL.